These 28 T cell receptor beta chains originate from one sample sequenced in a study of vaccination and CD4 T cells after COVID-19 (dated 2022 in TCRdb). The time point label, as the study defines it: late sampling 161 to 241 days after vaccination in a few convalescent patients. The method was PCR. These reads were obtained on an Illumina iSeq 100. TCRdb reprocessed the public reads (quality trimming at Q25 with fastp, clone calling with MiXCR) and kept in-frame beta chains. Rows are combined by CDR3 protein, so each entry shows the most common genes and DNA. This sample holds 30,000 or so distinct CDR3 sequences; around 49% were observed only once. 5.5% to 7.5% of the sample is taken by the ten largest. Sample: CD4+ T cells from blood, taken about 7 months after SARS-CoV-2 vaccination. Source of these receptors: a human donor who had recovered from COVID-19.

This rearrangement joins TRBV19 to TRBJ1-5; 9 positions match TRBD1. The V gene's germline CDR1 is LNHDA and CDR2 SQIVND (reference sequence). The CDR3 sequence is 18 residues long. The junction had 14 bases not matched to a gene; V was cut back by 5 bases and J by 3 bases. CDR3 in amino acids: CASSSPNRGLSVNQPQHF. Here the CDR3 DNA reads TGTGCCAGTAGTTCTCCCAACAGGGGGCTGAGTGTCAATCAGCCCCAGCATTTT.

This clonotype has just a few counts. This chain joins TRBV7-2 and TRBJ2-1; D may be TRBD1 or TRBD2 (5 bases each). The CDR3 runs to 15 residues. The germline CDR1 and CDR2 sequences are SGHTA and FQGNSA. Trimming removed 1 base from V and 6 bases from J, with 13 bases in between. CDR3 region: CASSLVLTGRNEQFF. CDR3 DNA sequence: TGTGCCAGCAGCTTAGTTCTAACGGGACGCAATGAGCAGTTCTTC. Drawing the rest from reference TRBV7-2 and TRBJ2-1, the complete variable domain is GAGVSQSPSNKVTEKGKDVELRCDPISGHTALYWYRQSLGQGLEFLIYFQGNSAPDKSGLPSDRFSAERTGGSVSTLTIQRTQQEDSAVYLCASSLVLTGRNEQFFGPGTRLTVL.

The chain is built from TRBV27 and TRBJ2-3; D gene unclear. Trimming took 8 bases from V and 4 from J, leaving 10 bases between them. The CDR3 totals 12 residues. CDR1 and CDR2 from the germline V gene are MNHEY and SMNVEV (reference sequence). This chain's CDR3 is CASSRYADTQYF. CDR3 DNA: TGTGCCAGCTCTAGGTACGCAGATACGCAGTATTTT.

This clonotype was seen more than once but under ten times. The chain joins TRBV20-1 to TRBJ2-5; D might be TRBD2 (5 bases). The CDR3 has 14 residues. Trimming pared 0 bases from V and 2 bases from J, leaving 10 bases between. Germline loops: CDR1 DFQATT, CDR2 SNEGSKA (reference sequence). CDR3 protein: CSARDGGIQETQYF. DNA of the CDR3: TGCAGTGCTAGAGATGGAGGCATTCAAGAGACCCAGTACTTC.

J is TRBJ1-5 and V is TRBV28; TRBD1 agrees at 9 bases. This CDR3 is 13 amino acids long. Germline V gene lookup returns CDR1 MDHEN and CDR2 SYDVKM. Trimming took 10 bases from V and 6 from J; bases not matched to a gene: 7. In DNA form, the CDR3 reads TGTGCCACAGGGGACAGGGCGGGTCAGCCCCAGCATTTT. Translation: CATGDRAGQPQHF.

The rearrangement uses TRBV11-2 and TRBJ2-7; 12 positions agree with TRBD2. CDR3 length: 18 amino acids. V lost 1 base and J lost 3; bases outside the gene matches: 10. Germline V gene data show CDR1 as SGHAT and CDR2 as FQNNGV. CDR3 coding DNA: TGTGCCAGCAGCTTAGCTAGGGCTCCTAGCGGGAGGGTCTACGAGCAGTACTTC. Protein: CASSLARAPSGRVYEQYF.

The J gene is TRBJ2-7, the V gene TRBV6-1, with 11 bases that match TRBD1. With 8 bases clipped from V and 1 base from J, the junction kept 4 bases outside the gene matches. The CDR3 is 14 amino acids. The germline V gene has CDR1 MNHNS and CDR2 SASEGT. The CDR3 region is CASWDRGGSYEQYF. The CDR3 DNA sequence: TGTGCCAGCTGGGACAGGGGGGGGTCCTACGAGCAGTACTTC.

This clonotype was seen only a few times. V and J are TRBV7-9 and TRBJ2-3; D uncertain. The germline CDR1 and CDR2 sequences are SEHNR and FQNEAQ (reference sequence). The CDR3 spans 13 residues. V was clipped by 0 bases and J by 4 bases, with 5 bases between them. The CDR3: CASSLAGSDTQYF. Here the CDR3 DNA reads TGTGCCAGCAGCTTAGCGGGGTCAGATACGCAGTATTTT.

The table lists this clonotype with a few counts. The chain employs TRBV6-1 and TRBJ1-6, with no clear D. Germline V gene lookup returns CDR1 MNHNS and CDR2 SASEGT. CDR3 length: 14 amino acids. Deletions cut 5 bases from V and 5 bases from J, with 10 bases between. The CDR3 is CASSLGGDNSPLHF. DNA for the CDR3: TGTGCCAGCAGTCTCGGTGGAGATAATTCACCCCTCCACTTT.

The sample holds a few counts of this clonotype. The chain combines TRBV10-3 with TRBJ1-6; a weak D match, TRBD1 (6 bases). The V end was cut by 6 bases, the J end by 5 bases, with 14 bases between. Germline V gives CDR1 ENHRY, CDR2 SYGVKD. The CDR3 is 15 amino acids. CDR3 DNA: TGTGCCATCAGCGAACGGACAGTCAATAATTCACCCCTCCACTTT. Translated: CAISERTVNNSPLHF.

The chain employs TRBV7-9 and TRBJ1-2; D unresolved. Germline CDR1 is SEHNR and CDR2 is FQNEAQ (reference sequence). The ends were cut back, 1 base at V and 4 bases at J, with 4 bases in the middle. The CDR3 runs 12 residues. The CDR3 region is CASSLEFYGYTF. CDR3 nucleotides: TGTGCCAGCAGCTTAGAATTCTATGGCTACACCTTC.

The rearrangement joins TRBV20-1 to TRBJ2-7; tentative D call: TRBD1 (6 bases). This CDR3 contains 14 residues. Germline CDR1 and CDR2: DFQATT and SNEGSKA (reference sequence). With 0 bases removed from V and 4 bases from J, the gap between germline ends came to 13 bases. CDR3 DNA sequence: TGCAGTGCTAGAGATAGACAGGACCGATACGAGCAGTACTTC. Translated, it gives CSARDRQDRYEQYF.

This clonotype was seen only a few times. The chain recombines TRBV28 with TRBJ1-5; TRBD1 might be the D (5 bases). The CDR3 extends over 15 amino acids. Germline CDR1 is MDHEN and CDR2 is SYDVKM. Trimming left V 6 bases short and J 0 bases short, with 12 bases between. CDR3: CASSITTVSNQPQHF. The CDR3 coding sequence is TGTGCCAGCAGCATTACGACAGTTAGCAATCAGCCCCAGCATTTT.

The rearrangement joins TRBV20-1 to TRBJ2-3; 7 nucleotides align to TRBD2. Trimming took 4 bases from V and 3 from J; bases not matched to a gene: 10. CDR3 length equals 15 residues. The germline gives CDR1 DFQATT, CDR2 SNEGSKA (reference sequence). The CDR3 loop is CSAIKGLGATDTQYF. The DNA for the CDR3 is TGCAGTGCTATTAAAGGACTAGGTGCGACAGATACGCAGTATTTT.

This clonotype was counted between two and nine times. CDR3: CASRITEVGTQYF. Written as DNA, the CDR3 is TGTGCCAGCAGGATAACAGAGGTTGGGACCCAGTACTTC. The V call is TRBV2, the J call TRBJ2-5; D is ambiguous. Trimming cost V 6 bases and J 7 bases, with 15 bases left between them. The CDR3 is made up of 13 amino acids. CDR1 and CDR2 (germline): SNHLY, FYNNEI.

This clonotype was counted only a few times. V is TRBV20-1 and J is TRBJ1-5; TRBD1 agrees at 11 bases. This CDR3 has 17 residues. J lost 7 bases, V lost 0 bases, and 11 bases had no gene match. Germline CDR1 reads DFQATT; CDR2 reads SNEGSKA (reference sequence). CDR3 bases: TGCAGTGCTAGAGATCCCCGGACAGGGGGCGCGGAACAGCCCCAGCATTTT. Its protein product is CSARDPRTGGAEQPQHF.

The V call is TRBV19, the J call TRBJ2-7; D is unresolved. CDR3 length: 13 residues. Deletions cut 3 bases from V and 3 bases from J, with 9 bases between. From germline, CDR1 is LNHDA and CDR2 SQIVND (reference sequence). The CDR3 bases are TGTGCCAGTAGTATGGGCCATTACTACGAGCAGTACTTC. It is translated as CASSMGHYYEQYF.

The rearrangement uses TRBV11-1 and TRBJ2-3; 7 positions match TRBD2. Germline-derived CDR1 and CDR2 are SGHAT and FQDESV (reference sequence). The V gene end was trimmed by 9 bases and the J gene end by 3 bases; junction bases not matched to a gene: 18. The CDR3 spans 17 residues. This CDR3 is CARRRGGGPGGTDTQYF. The CDR3 DNA follows: TGTGCCAGAAGGAGAGGTGGAGGGCCGGGGGGAACAGATACGCAGTATTTT.

This rearrangement joins TRBV20-1 to TRBJ2-1, with D unclear. Trimming took 3 bases from V and 2 from J, leaving 8 bases between them. CDR3 size: 13 residues. CDR1 and CDR2 (germline): DFQATT, SNEGSKA (reference sequence). In DNA, the CDR3 is TGCAGTGCTAGCGGAGCCCCCTACAATGAGCAGTTCTTC. Its translation is CSASGAPYNEQFF.

V gene TRBV6-4 combines with J gene TRBJ2-5, with D possibly being TRBD2 (5 bases). Germline V CDR1 and CDR2: MRHNA, SNTAGT. Trimming left V 6 bases short and J 5 bases short, with 19 bases between. CDR3 length: 15 residues. The CDR3 region has the DNA TGTGCCAGCAGGAGGGTCTTGGGGAGTCGGGAGACCCAGTACTTC. It is translated as CASRRVLGSRETQYF.

This clonotype showed up just a few times. The chain uses TRBV10-3 and TRBJ1-5; 7 nucleotides match TRBD1. Germline CDR1 reads ENHRY; CDR2 reads SYGVKD. CDR3 length: 15 residues. The trim removed 5 bases at V and 5 bases at J, leaving 9 bases unmatched. Here the CDR3 reads CAISPRGLAYQPQHF. The CDR3 DNA reads TGTGCCATCAGTCCCAGGGGGTTGGCCTATCAGCCCCAGCATTTT.

The chain couples TRBV24-1 to TRBJ2-3, with TRBD1 identical over 11 bases. The CDR3 has 16 residues. Trimming at V came to 9 bases and at J to 6 bases, leaving 13 bases not matched to a gene. Germline loops: CDR1 KGHDR, CDR2 SFDVKD. CDR3 DNA sequence: TGTGCCACCCAAAACGCCCGGGACAGGGGGGGCGATACGCAGTATTTT. It encodes CATQNARDRGGDTQYF.

The gene calls are TRBV20-1 and TRBJ2-1, with D possibly being TRBD1 (5 bases). Trimming cost V 0 bases and J 0 bases, with 9 bases left between them. This CDR3 has 15 residues. Germline loops: CDR1 DFQATT, CDR2 SNEGSKA (reference sequence). In nucleotides, the CDR3 is TGCAGTGCTAGAGATAGGGGTAGCTCCTACAATGAGCAGTTCTTC. It yields the protein CSARDRGSSYNEQFF.

The chain is built from TRBV2 and TRBJ1-2, with a weak D call TRBD1 (6 bases). The germline CDR1 and CDR2 sequences are SNHLY and FYNNEI. The length of the CDR3 is 15 residues. Trimming cost V 6 bases and J 6 bases, with 20 bases left between them. The CDR3 sequence: CASRYQTGNWDGYTF. In nucleotides, the CDR3 is TGTGCCAGCAGATATCAAACAGGGAATTGGGATGGCTACACCTTC.

The gene calls are TRBV24-1 and TRBJ2-6, with a weak D call TRBD1 (5 bases). The CDR3 contains 15 residues. The germline V gene has CDR1 KGHDR and CDR2 SFDVKD. V lost 9 bases, J lost 0 bases, and 11 bases lay in between. DNA for the CDR3: TGTGCCACCGGCGGACATACCTCTGGGGCCAACGTCCTGACTTTC. Translated, it gives CATGGHTSGANVLTF.

This clonotype was counted between two and nine times. The chain uses TRBV6-5 and TRBJ1-5, with 8 nucleotides matching TRBD1. The CDR3 is made up of 15 amino acids. CDR1 is MNHEY, CDR2 SVGAGI, per germline. V shed 4 bases and J 3 bases; nucleotides not matched to a gene: 5. The chain's CDR3 is CASSSTGGYNQPQHF. The DNA for the CDR3 is TGTGCCAGCAGTTCCACAGGGGGGTACAATCAGCCCCAGCATTTT.

This sequence joins TRBV27 and TRBJ2-5, with D possibly being TRBD2 (6 bases). CDR1 MNHEY and CDR2 SMNVEV come from the germline V gene (reference sequence). The CDR3 extends over 15 amino acids. V was clipped by 6 bases and J by 5 bases, with 19 bases between them. Here the CDR3 DNA reads TGTGCCAGCAGACAAAGCGGGCTAGGAGGGGAGACCCAGTACTTC. It encodes CASRQSGLGGETQYF.

V usage is TRBV7-8 and J usage is TRBJ1-6; D not certain. Trimming removed 5 bases from V and 1 base from J, with 15 bases in between. CDR3 length equals 17 residues. Per the germline V gene, CDR1 is SGHVS and CDR2 is FQNEAQ. CDR3 bases: TGTGCCAGCAGCCCGCTCCCAGCGGTGTCCTATAATTCACCCCTCCACTTT. The encoded protein is CASSPLPAVSYNSPLHF.